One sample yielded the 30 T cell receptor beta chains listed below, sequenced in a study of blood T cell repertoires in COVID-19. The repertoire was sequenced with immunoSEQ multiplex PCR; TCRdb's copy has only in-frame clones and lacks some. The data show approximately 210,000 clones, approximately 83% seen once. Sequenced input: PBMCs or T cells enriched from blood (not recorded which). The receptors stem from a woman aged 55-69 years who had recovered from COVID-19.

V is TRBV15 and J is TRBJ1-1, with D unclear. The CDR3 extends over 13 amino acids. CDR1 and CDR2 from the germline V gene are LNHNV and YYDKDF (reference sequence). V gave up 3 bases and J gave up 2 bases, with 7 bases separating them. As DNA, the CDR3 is TGTGCCACCAGCAGGGCTCCCAACACTGAAGCTTTCTTT. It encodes CATSRAPNTEAFF.

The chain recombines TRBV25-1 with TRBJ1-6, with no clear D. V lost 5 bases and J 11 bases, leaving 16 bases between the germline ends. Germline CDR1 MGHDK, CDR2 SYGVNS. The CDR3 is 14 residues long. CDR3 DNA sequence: TGTGCCAGCAGTTTCCCTGGATCTAGAACACCCCTCCACTTT. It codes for CASSFPGSRTPLHF.

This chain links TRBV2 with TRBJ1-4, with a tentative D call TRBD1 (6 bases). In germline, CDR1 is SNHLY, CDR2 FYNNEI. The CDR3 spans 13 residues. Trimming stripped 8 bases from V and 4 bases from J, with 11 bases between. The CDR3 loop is CASSGAFNEKLFF. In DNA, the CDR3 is TGTGCCAGCTCAGGGGCTTTTAATGAAAAACTGTTTTTT.

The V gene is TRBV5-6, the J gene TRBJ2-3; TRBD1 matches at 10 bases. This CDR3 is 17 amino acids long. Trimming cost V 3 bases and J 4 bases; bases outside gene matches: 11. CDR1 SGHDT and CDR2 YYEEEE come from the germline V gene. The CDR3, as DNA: TGTGCCAGCAGCTGGCTCGGGACAGGGGTTGAAGCAGATACGCAGTATTTT. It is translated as CASSWLGTGVEADTQYF.

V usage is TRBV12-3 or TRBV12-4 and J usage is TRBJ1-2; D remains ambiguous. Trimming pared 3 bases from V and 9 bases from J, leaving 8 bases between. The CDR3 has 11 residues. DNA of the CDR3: TGTGCCAGCAGTTTTGGCACTAGCTACACCTTC. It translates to CASSFGTSYTF.

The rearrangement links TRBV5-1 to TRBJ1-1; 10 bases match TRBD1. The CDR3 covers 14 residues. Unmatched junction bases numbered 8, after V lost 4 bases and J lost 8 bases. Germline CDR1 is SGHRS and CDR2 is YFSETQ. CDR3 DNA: TGCGCCAGCAGCCCGGGACAGGGGAGAGAGGAAGCTTTCTTT. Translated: CASSPGQGREEAFF.

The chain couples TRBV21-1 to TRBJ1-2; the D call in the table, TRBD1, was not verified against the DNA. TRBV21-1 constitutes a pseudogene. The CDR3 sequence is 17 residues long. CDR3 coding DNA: TGTGCCAGCAGCACTTCGACAGGGCAACCTCCTAACTATGGCTACACCTTC. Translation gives CASSTSTGQPPNYGYTF.

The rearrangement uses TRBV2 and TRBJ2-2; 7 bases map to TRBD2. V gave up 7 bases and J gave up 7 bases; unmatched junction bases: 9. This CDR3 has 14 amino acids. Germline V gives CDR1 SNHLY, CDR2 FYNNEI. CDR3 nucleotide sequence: TGTGCCAGCATCGGAGGGAGGGCCGGCGGGGAGCTGTTTTTT. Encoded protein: CASIGGRAGGELFF.

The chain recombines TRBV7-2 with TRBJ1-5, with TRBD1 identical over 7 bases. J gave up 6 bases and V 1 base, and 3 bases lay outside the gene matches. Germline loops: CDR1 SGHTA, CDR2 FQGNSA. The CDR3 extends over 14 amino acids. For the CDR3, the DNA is TGTGCCAGCAGCTTAGTGCAGGGGGGTCAGCCCCAGCATTTT. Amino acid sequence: CASSLVQGGQPQHF.

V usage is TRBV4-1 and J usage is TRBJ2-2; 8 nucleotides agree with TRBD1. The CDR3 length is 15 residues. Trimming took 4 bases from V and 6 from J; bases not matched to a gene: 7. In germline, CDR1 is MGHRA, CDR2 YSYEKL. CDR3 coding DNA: TGCGCCAGCAGCCCATCGAGACAGGGGTCCGGGGAGCTGTTTTTT. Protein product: CASSPSRQGSGELFF.

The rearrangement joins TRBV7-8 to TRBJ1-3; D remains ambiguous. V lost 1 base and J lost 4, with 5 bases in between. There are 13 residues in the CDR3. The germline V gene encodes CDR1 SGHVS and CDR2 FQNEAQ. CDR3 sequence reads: CASSLDRGNTIYF. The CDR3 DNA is TGTGCCAGCAGCTTAGACAGAGGAAACACCATATATTTT. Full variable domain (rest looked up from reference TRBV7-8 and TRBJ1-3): GAGVSQSPRYKVAKRGQDVALRCDPISGHVSLFWYQQALGQGPEFLTYFQNEAQLDKSGLPSDRFFAERPEGSVSTLKIQRTQQEDSAVYLCASSLDRGNTIYFGEGSWLTVV.

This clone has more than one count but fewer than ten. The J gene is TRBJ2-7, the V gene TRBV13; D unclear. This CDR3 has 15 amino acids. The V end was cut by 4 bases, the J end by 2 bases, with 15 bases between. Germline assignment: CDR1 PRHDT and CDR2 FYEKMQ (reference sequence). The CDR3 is CASSSRLVHTYEQYF. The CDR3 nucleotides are TGTGCCAGCAGCTCTCGGCTAGTCCATACCTACGAGCAGTACTTC.

The CDR3 sequence: CASSPGQGGYYGYTF. For the CDR3, the DNA is TGTGCCAGCAGCCCGGGACAGGGGGGCTACTATGGCTACACCTTC. The chain links TRBV11-2 to TRBJ1-2; 11 bases align to TRBD1. Germline V gives CDR1 SGHAT, CDR2 FQNNGV. After removal of 5 bases from V and 3 bases from J, the junction contained 5 bases not matched to a gene. There are 15 residues in the CDR3.

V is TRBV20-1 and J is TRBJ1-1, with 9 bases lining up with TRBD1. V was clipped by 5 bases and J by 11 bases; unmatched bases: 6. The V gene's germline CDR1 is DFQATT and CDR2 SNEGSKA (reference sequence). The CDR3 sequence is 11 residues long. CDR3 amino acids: CSASRDRAAFF. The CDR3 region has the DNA TGCAGTGCTTCCCGGGACAGGGCGGCTTTCTTT.

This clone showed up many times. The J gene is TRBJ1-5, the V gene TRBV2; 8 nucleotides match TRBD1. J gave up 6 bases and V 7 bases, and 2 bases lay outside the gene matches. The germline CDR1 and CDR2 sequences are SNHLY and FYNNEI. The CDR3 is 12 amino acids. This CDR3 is CASTGGTQPQHF. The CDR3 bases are TGTGCCAGCACAGGGGGCACTCAGCCCCAGCATTTT.

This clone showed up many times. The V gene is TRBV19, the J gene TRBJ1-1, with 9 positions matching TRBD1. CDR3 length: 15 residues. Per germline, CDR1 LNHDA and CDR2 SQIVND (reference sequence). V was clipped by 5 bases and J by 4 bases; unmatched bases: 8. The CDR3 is CASSSGKTGGTEAFF. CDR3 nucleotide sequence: TGTGCCAGTAGTTCAGGGAAGACAGGGGGCACTGAAGCTTTCTTT.

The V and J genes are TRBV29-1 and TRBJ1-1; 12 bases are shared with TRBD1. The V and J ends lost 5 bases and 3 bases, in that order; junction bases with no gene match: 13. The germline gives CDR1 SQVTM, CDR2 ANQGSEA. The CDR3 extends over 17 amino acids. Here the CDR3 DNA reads TGCAGCGTTTTTGCCCCCCGGGGACAGGGGGCGCACACTGAAGCTTTCTTT. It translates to CSVFAPRGQGAHTEAFF.

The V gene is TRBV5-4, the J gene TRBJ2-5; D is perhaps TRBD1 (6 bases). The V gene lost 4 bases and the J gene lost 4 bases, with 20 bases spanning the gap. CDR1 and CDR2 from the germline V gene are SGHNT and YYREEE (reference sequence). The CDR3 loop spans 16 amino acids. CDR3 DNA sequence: TGTGCCAGCAGCATAGGGACACCCCAAGGTGGAGAGACCCAGTACTTC. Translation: CASSIGTPQGGETQYF. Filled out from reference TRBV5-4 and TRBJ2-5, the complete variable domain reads ETGVTQSPTHLIKTRGQQVTLRCSSQSGHNTVSWYQQALGQGPQFIFQYYREEENGRGNFPPRFSGLQFPNYSSELNVNALELDDSALYLCASSIGTPQGGETQYFGPGTRLLVL.

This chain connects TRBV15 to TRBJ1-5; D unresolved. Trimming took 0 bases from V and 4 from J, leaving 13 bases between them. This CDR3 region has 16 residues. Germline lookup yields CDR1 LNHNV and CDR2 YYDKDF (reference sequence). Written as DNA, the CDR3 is TGTGCCACCAGCAGAGACATCGGCGAGAGGAATCAGCCCCAGCATTTT. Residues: CATSRDIGERNQPQHF.

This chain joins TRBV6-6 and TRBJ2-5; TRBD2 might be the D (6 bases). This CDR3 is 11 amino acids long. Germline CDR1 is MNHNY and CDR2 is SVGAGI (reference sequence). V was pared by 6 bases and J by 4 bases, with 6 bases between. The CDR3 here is CASRAGETQYF. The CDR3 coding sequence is TGTGCCAGCAGAGCGGGAGAGACCCAGTACTTC.

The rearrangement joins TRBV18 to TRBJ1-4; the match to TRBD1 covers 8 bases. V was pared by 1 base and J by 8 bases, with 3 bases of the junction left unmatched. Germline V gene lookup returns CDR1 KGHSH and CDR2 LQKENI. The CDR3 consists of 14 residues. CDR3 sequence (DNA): TGTGCCAGCTCACCACGACAGGGGCGAGAAAAACTGTTTTTT. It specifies CASSPRQGREKLFF.

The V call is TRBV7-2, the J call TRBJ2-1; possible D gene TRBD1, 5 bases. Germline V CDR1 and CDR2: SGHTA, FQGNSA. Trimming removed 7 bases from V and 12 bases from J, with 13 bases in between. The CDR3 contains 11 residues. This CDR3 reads CASNVQGGQFF. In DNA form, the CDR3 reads TGTGCCAGCAACGTCCAGGGCGGGCAGTTCTTC.

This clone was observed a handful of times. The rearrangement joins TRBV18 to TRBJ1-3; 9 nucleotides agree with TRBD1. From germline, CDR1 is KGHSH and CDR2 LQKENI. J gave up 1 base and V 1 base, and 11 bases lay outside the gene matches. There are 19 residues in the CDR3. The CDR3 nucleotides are TGTGCCAGCTCACCACTCCGGGACAGGGAGCTGACGTCTGGAAACACCATATATTTT. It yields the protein CASSPLRDRELTSGNTIYF.

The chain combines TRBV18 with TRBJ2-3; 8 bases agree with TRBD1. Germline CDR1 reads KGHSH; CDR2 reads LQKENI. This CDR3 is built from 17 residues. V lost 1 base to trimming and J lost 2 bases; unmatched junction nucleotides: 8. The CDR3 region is CASSPLGTGRPTDTQYF. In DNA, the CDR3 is TGTGCCAGCTCACCACTCGGGACAGGCCGGCCCACAGATACGCAGTATTTT.

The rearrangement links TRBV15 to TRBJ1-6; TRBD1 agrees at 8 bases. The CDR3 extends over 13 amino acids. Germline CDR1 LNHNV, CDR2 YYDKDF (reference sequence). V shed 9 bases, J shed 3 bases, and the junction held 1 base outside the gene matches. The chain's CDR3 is CATTGDYNSPLHF. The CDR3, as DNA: TGTGCCACGACAGGGGACTATAATTCACCCCTCCACTTT.

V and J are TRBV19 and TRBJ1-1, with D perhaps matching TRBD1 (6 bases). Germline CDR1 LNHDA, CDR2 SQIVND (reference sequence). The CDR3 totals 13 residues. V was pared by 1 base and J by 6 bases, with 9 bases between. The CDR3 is CASSIVTGSEAFF. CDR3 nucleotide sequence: TGTGCCAGTAGTATAGTCACAGGGTCTGAAGCTTTCTTT. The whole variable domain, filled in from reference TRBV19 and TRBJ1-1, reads DGGITQSPKYLFRKEGQNVTLSCEQNLNHDAMYWYRQDPGQGLRLIYYSQIVNDFQKGDIAEGYSVSREKKESFPLTVTSAQKNPTAFYLCASSIVTGSEAFFGQGTRLTVV.

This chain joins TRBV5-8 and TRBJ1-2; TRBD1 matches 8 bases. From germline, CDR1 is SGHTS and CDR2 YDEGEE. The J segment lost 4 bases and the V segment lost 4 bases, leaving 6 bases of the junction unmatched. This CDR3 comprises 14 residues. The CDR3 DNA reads TGTGCCAGCAGCCACAGGACAGGGATCTATGGCTACACCTTC. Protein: CASSHRTGIYGYTF.

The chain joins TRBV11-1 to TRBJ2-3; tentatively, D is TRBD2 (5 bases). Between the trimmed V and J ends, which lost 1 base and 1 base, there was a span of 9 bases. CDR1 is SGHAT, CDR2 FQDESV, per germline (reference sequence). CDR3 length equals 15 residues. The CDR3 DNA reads TGTGCCAGCAGCTTAGTCCGGGATGGCACAGATACGCAGTATTTT. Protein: CASSLVRDGTDTQYF.

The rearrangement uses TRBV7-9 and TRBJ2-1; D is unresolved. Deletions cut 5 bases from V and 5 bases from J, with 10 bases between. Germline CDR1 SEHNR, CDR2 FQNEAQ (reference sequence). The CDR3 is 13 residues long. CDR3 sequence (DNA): TGTGCCAGCAGCCGGAGACTGGACAATGAGCAGTTCTTC. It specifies CASSRRLDNEQFF.

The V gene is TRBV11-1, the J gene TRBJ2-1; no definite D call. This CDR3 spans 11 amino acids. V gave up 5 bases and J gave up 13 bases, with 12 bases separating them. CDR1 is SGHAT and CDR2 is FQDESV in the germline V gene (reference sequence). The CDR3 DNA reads TGTGCCAGCAGCGAGACGGGTAGTCAGTTCTTC. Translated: CASSETGSQFF. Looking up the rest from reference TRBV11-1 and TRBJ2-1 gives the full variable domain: EAEVAQSPRYKITEKSQAVAFWCDPISGHATLYWYRQILGQGPELLVQFQDESVVDDSQLPKDRFSAERLKGVDSTLKIQPAELGDSAMYLCASSETGSQFFGPGTRLTVL.